This T cell receptor beta chain comes out of a study of cytomegalovirus exposure and HLA in healthy donors. Study-level results: Some segments of the V type, notably TRBV6-2 and TRBV6-3, were excluded as indistinguishable.

Per germline, CDR1 SGHAT and CDR2 FQDESV (reference sequence). CDR3 length: 15 residues. The V gene lost 1 base and the J gene lost 1 base, with 10 bases spanning the gap. Both 60 Vbeta primers and 13 Jbeta primers went into the PCR. Some clones are missing from TCRdb's copy, which holds only in-frame ones; the method was immunoSEQ multiplex PCR. The sample carries 180,000 or so clones, about three quarters recorded once. This clone was counted only a few times. The antigen is not known. The genes are TRBV11-1 and TRBJ2-5; possible D gene TRBD2, 6 bases. The sequence was collected from a female donor in good health and CMV-seronegative. The specimen sequenced was PBMCs. CDR3 region: CASSLESGVQETQYF. The CDR3 bases are TGTGCCAGCAGCTTAGAGTCGGGAGTCCAAGAGACCCAGTACTTC.